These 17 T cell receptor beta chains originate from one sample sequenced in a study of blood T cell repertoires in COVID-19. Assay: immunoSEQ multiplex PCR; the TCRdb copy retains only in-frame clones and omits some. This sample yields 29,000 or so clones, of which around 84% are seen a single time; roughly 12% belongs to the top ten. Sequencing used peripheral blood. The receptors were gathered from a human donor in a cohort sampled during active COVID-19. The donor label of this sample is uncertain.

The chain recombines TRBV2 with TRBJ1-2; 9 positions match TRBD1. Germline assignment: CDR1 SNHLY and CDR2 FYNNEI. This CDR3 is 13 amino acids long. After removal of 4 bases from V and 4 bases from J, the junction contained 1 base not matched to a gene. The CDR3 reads CASSGTGAYGYTF. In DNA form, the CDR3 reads TGTGCCAGCAGTGGGACAGGGGCCTATGGCTACACCTTC.

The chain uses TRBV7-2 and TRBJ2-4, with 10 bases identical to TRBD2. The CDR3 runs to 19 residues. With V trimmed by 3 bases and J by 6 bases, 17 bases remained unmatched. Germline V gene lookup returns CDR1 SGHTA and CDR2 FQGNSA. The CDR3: CASSFRGGATSGNVNIQYF. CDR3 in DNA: TGTGCCAGCAGCTTTAGAGGGGGGGCAACTAGCGGGAATGTAAACATTCAGTACTTC.

CDR3 in amino acids: CAISAGGEVLSEQYF. CDR3 DNA: TGTGCCATCAGTGCGGGAGGAGAAGTGTTAAGCGAGCAGTACTTC. This chain joins TRBV10-3 and TRBJ2-7, with 7 positions matching TRBD2. V was clipped by 4 bases and J by 6 bases; unmatched bases: 12. The germline V gene encodes CDR1 ENHRY and CDR2 SYGVKD. This CDR3 has 15 amino acids.

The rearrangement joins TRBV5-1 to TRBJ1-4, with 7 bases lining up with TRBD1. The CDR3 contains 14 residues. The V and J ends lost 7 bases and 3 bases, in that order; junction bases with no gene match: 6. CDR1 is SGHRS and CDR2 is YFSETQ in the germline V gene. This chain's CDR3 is CASGTGVANEKLFF. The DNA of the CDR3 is TGCGCCAGCGGAACAGGGGTCGCTAATGAAAAACTGTTTTTT.

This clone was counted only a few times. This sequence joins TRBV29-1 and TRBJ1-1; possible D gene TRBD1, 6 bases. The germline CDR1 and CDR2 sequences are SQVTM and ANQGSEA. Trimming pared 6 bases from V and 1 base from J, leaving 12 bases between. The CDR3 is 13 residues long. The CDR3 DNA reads TGCAGCGTGAGGGCAGGGGCGAACACTGAAGCTTTCTTT. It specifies CSVRAGANTEAFF.

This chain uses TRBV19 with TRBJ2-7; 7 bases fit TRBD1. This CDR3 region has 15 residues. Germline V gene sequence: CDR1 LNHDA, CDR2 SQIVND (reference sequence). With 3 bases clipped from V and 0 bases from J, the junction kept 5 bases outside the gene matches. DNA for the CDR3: TGTGCCAGTAGTATTGGGGACAGCCCCTCCTACGAGCAGTACTTC. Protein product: CASSIGDSPSYEQYF.

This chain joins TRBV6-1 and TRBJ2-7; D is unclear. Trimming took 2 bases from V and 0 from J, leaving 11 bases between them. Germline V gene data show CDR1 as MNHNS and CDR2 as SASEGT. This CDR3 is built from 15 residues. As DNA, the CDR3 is TGTGCCAGCAGTGAAACCGGAGCGAGCTCCTACGAGCAGTACTTC. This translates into CASSETGASSYEQYF.

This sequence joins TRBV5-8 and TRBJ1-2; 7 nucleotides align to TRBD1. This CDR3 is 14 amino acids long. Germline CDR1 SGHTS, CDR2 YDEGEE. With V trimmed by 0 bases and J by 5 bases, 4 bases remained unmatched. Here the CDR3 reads CASSLGQGRYGYTF. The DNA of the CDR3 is TGTGCCAGCAGCTTGGGACAGGGAAGGTATGGCTACACCTTC.

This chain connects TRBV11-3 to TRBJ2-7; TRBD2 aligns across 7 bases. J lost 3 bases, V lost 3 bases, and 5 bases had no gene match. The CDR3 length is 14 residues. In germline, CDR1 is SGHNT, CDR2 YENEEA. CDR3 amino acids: CASSLGGGGYEQYF. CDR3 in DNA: TGTGCCAGCAGCTTGGGCGGGGGAGGCTACGAGCAGTACTTC.

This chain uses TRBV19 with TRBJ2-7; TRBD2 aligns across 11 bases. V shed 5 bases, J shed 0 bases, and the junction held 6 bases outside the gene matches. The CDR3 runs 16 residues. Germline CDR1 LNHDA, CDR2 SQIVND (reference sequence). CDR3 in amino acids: CASSLRLAGLSYEQYF. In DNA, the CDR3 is TGTGCCAGTAGTCTTCGACTAGCGGGGCTCTCCTACGAGCAGTACTTC.

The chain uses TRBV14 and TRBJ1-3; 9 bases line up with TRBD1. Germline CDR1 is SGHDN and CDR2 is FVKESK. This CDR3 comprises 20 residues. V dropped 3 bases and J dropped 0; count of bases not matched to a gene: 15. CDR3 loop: CASSHRIGTGSLVSGNTIYF. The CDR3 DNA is TGTGCCAGCAGCCACCGAATTGGGACAGGGAGTCTTGTCTCTGGAAACACCATATATTTT. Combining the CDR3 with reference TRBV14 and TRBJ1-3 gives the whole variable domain EAGVTQFPSHSVIEKGQTVTLRCDPISGHDNLYWYRRVMGKEIKFLLHFVKESKQDESGMPNNRFLAERTGGTYSTLKVQPAELEDSGVYFCASSHRIGTGSLVSGNTIYFGEGSWLTVV.

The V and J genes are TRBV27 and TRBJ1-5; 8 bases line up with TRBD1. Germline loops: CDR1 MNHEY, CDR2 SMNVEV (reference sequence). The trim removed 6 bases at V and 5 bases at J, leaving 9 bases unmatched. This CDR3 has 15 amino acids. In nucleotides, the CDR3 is TGTGCCAGCAGATCATCCGGGACAGGTTATCAGCCCCAGCATTTT. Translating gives CASRSSGTGYQPQHF.

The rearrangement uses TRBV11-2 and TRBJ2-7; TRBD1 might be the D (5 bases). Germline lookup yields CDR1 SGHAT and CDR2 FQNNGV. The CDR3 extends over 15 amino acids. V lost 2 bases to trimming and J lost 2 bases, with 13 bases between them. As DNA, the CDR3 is TGTGCCAGCAGCTTAAAGCAGGGTTACACCTACGAGCAGTACTTC. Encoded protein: CASSLKQGYTYEQYF.

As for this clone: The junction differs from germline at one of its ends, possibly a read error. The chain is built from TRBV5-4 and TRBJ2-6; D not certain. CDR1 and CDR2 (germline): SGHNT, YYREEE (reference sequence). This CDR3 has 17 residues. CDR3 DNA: TGTGCCAGCAGCTTTGGCGTACCAGGCTCTGGAGCCAACGTCCTGACTTTC. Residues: CASSFGVPGSGANVLTF.

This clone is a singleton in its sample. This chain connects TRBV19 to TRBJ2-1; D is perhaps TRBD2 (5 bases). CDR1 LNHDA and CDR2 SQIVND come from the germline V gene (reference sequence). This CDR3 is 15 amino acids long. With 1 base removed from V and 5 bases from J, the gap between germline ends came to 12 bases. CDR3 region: CASSIGRTDNNEQFF. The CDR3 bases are TGTGCCAGTAGTATAGGGAGGACGGATAACAATGAGCAGTTCTTC.

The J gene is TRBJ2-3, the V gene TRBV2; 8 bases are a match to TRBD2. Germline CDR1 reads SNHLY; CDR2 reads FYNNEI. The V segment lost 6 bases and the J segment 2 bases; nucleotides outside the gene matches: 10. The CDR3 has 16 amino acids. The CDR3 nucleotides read TGTGCCAGCAGGGCGACGGGACTAGTGATCACAGATACGCAGTATTTT. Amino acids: CASRATGLVITDTQYF.

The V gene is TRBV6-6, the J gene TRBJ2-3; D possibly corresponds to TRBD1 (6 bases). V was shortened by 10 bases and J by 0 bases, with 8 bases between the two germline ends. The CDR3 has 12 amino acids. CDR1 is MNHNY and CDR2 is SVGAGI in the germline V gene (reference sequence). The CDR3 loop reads CATRGSTDTQYF. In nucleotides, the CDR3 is TGTGCCACTAGGGGGAGCACAGATACGCAGTATTTT.